This TCR beta chain was captured in a study of response to subunit inactivated influenza vaccine. The CDR3 consists of 15 residues. CDR1 is DFQATT, CDR2 SNEGSKA, per germline (reference sequence). Trimming removed 2 bases from V and 1 base from J; junction bases left unmatched: 4. TCRdb recomputed calls from the RT-PCR reads with MiXCR, one row per CDR3 protein. The table has 250,000 to 350,000 distinct CDR3 sequences, around 22% seen once. The chain links TRBV20-1 to TRBJ2-1; TRBD2 aligns across 8 bases. The material was PBMCs from blood, obtained less than 22 months after vaccination. This receptor was taken from a man aged 50 to 75 who received an inactivated influenza vaccine. The CDR3 nucleotides read TGCAGTGCTAGAATGCTAGCGGGTTCCTACAATGAGCAGTTCTTC. Encoded protein: CSARMLAGSYNEQFF.